Below, 23 T cell receptor beta chains from the same sample are listed, as sequenced in a study of T cells expressing NK-cell markers. With the 5' RACE reads reprocessed, TCRdb shows one record per CDR3 protein and no DNA. The sample totals about 390,000 distinct CDR3 sequences. Source material: blood T cells: a sorted CD56 or NKG2C T cell subset, CD4+ or CD8+ T cells, or bulk PBMC T cells (not recorded which). Receptors were obtained from a woman aged 45 to 65 in good health.

The CDR3 is CAISESKREGGEQFF. The chain joins TRBV10-3 to TRBJ2-1; the D call of TRBD2 rests on TCRdb alone, since no DNA is present to check it. Germline V gene lookup returns CDR1 ENHRY and CDR2 SYGVKD. The CDR3 length is 15 residues.

The J gene is TRBJ2-3, the V gene TRBV12-3 or TRBV12-4; TCRdb's D call of TRBD2 is untestable without DNA. The CDR3 has 16 amino acids. Here the CDR3 reads CASTQGLAGLTDTQYF.

V and J are TRBV5-1 and TRBJ2-1; without DNA, the TCRdb call of TRBD2 cannot be checked. This CDR3 comprises 17 residues. Germline CDR1 and CDR2: SGHRS and YFSETQ. CDR3 sequence: CASSGGRGSNLHNEQFF.

This sequence joins TRBV5-1 and TRBJ2-1; TCRdb's assignment of TRBD2 cannot be checked, as there is no DNA. Germline V CDR1 and CDR2: SGHRS, YFSETQ. The CDR3 contains 13 residues. The CDR3 spells CASLAVGNNEQFF.

V and J are TRBV7-8 and TRBJ2-5. CDR1 is SGHVS and CDR2 is FQNEAQ in the germline V gene. The CDR3 is made up of 14 amino acids. The CDR3 sequence: CASSLHPEQETQYF.

The chain recombines TRBV5-1 with TRBJ2-2. This CDR3 contains 13 residues. Germline V gene lookup returns CDR1 SGHRS and CDR2 YFSETQ. CDR3 in amino acids: CASSPFRGGELFF.

The chain couples TRBV7-8 to TRBJ2-2; TCRdb picks TRBD2, but there is no DNA to check that call. The CDR3 consists of 18 residues. Germline CDR1 and CDR2: SGHVS and FQNEAQ. The CDR3 spells CASSLTPSGGKVTGELFF.

This chain links TRBV12-3 or TRBV12-4 with TRBJ2-2; TCRdb's assignment of TRBD1 cannot be checked, as there is no DNA. The CDR3 is 16 residues long. The CDR3 region is CASRPSGTGITGELFF.

The chain has TRBV6-1 and TRBJ2-3; the D call from TCRdb, TRBD2, cannot be confirmed without DNA. Germline CDR1 and CDR2: MNHNS and SASEGT. The CDR3 extends over 15 amino acids. The CDR3 reads CASSFEAGGTDTQYF.

The chain is built from TRBV29-1 and TRBJ1-6; the D gene TCRdb calls, TRBD1, cannot be checked with no DNA. The germline V gene encodes CDR1 SQVTM and CDR2 ANQGSEA. This CDR3 comprises 13 residues. Here the CDR3 reads CSVARDRASPLHF.

The chain uses TRBV5-6 and TRBJ2-7; TCRdb's D call, TRBD1, is unchecked because there is no DNA. Germline V lookup: CDR1 SGHDT, CDR2 YYEEEE. The CDR3 covers 14 residues. CDR3 sequence: CASTLGGRPHEQYF.

The rearrangement joins TRBV7-8 to TRBJ2-3. Germline values: CDR1 SGHVS, CDR2 FQNEAQ. This CDR3 spans 12 amino acids. The CDR3 sequence is CASSLDANTQYF. The variable domain in full, completed from reference TRBV7-8 and TRBJ2-3, reads GAGVSQSPRYKVAKRGQDVALRCDPISGHVSLFWYQQALGQGPEFLTYFQNEAQLDKSGLPSDRFFAERPEGSVSTLKIQRTQQEDSAVYLCASSLDANTQYFGPGTRLTVL.

The CDR3 spells CASSSSSSQVIYNEQFF. The V and J genes are TRBV12-3 or TRBV12-4 and TRBJ2-1. The CDR3 contains 17 residues.

The V gene is TRBV2, the J gene TRBJ1-6. The CDR3 has 15 residues. CDR1 SNHLY and CDR2 FYNNEI come from the germline V gene. The CDR3 spells CASSVGGPPDSPLHF. The variable domain in full, with the rest retrieved from reference TRBV2 and TRBJ1-6, is EPEVTQTPSHQVTQMGQEVILRCVPISNHLYFYWYRQILGQKVEFLVSFYNNEISEKSEIFDDQFSVERPDGSNFTLKIRSTKLEDSAMYFCASSVGGPPDSPLHFGNGTRLTVT.

The chain has TRBV19 and TRBJ1-2; the D call from TCRdb, TRBD1, cannot be confirmed without DNA. The CDR3 is 13 amino acids. Germline V lookup: CDR1 LNHDA, CDR2 SQIVND (reference sequence). CDR3 sequence: CASSIQQGGGYTF. The full variable domain, its missing parts supplied by reference TRBV19 and TRBJ1-2, is DGGITQSPKYLFRKEGQNVTLSCEQNLNHDAMYWYRQDPGQGLRLIYYSQIVNDFQKGDIAEGYSVSREKKESFPLTVTSAQKNPTAFYLCASSIQQGGGYTFGSGTRLTVV.

The gene calls are TRBV12-5 and TRBJ2-2; TCRdb calls TRBD1, which cannot be checked without DNA. Per germline, CDR1 LGHNT and CDR2 FRNRAP. This CDR3 is built from 14 residues. CDR3: CASGLTQGTGELFF.

The CDR3: CATSRERTSGLNEQFF. V gene TRBV15 combines with J gene TRBJ2-1; the D call of TRBD2 rests on TCRdb alone, since no DNA is present to check it. Germline V gives CDR1 LNHNV, CDR2 YYDKDF (reference sequence). The CDR3 contains 16 residues.

The chain uses TRBV12-3 or TRBV12-4 and TRBJ1-2. The CDR3 is 16 amino acids. Here the CDR3 reads CASSLSLSPSNYGYTF.

This chain links TRBV5-1 with TRBJ2-3; no DNA is available, so the TRBD1 call from TCRdb remains unchecked. The CDR3 is made up of 13 amino acids. The germline V gene has CDR1 SGHRS and CDR2 YFSETQ. CDR3 residues: CASSAIQGRTQYF.

The chain joins TRBV18 to TRBJ2-7; lacking DNA, the TRBD2 call made by TCRdb goes unchecked. Germline CDR1 reads KGHSH; CDR2 reads LQKENI. The CDR3 is 15 amino acids. CDR3 in amino acids: CASSPGGSRSYEQYF.

The genes are TRBV2 and TRBJ2-7; with no DNA, the TCRdb D assignment of TRBD1 cannot be verified. The CDR3 sequence is 12 residues long. CDR1 SNHLY and CDR2 FYNNEI come from the germline V gene. The CDR3 sequence: CASTGDSYEQYF.

This rearrangement joins TRBV4-2 to TRBJ2-2. The CDR3 loop spans 13 amino acids. Looked up from germline, CDR1 is LGHNA and CDR2 is YNFKEQ. CDR3 region: CASTQRVSGELFF.

This chain joins TRBV5-1 and TRBJ2-5; the D call of TRBD2 rests on TCRdb alone, since no DNA is present to check it. Germline CDR1 reads SGHRS; CDR2 reads YFSETQ. The CDR3 runs to 16 residues. The CDR3 protein is CASSLAPSGNQETQYF.